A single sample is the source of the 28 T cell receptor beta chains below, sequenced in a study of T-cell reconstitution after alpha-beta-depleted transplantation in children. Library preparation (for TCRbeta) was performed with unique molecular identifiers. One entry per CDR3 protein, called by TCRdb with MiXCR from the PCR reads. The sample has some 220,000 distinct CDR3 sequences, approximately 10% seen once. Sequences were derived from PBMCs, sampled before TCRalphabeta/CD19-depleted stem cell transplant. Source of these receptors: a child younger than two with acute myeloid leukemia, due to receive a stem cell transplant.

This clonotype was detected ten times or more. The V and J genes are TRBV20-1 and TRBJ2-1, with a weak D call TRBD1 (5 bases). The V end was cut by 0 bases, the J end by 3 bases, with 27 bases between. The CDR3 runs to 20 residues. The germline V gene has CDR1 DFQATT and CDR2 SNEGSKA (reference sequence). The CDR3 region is CSARDLQGAKRPKDYNEQFF. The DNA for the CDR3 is TGCAGTGCTAGAGATCTTCAGGGCGCTAAACGACCTAAAGACTACAATGAGCAGTTCTTC.

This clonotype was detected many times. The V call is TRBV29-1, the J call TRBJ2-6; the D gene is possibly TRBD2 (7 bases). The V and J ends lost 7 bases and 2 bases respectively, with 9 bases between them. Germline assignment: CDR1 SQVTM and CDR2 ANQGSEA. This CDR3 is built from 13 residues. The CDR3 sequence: CSAGGPGANVLTF. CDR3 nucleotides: TGCAGCGCCGGGGGGCCTGGGGCCAACGTCCTGACTTTC.

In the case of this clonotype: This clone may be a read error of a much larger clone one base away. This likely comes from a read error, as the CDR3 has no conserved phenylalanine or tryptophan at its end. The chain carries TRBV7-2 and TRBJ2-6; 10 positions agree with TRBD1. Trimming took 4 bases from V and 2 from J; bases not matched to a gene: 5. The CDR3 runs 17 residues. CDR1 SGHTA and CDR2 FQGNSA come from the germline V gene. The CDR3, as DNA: TGTGCCAGCAGCTCCCGACAGGGGGCGCCTGGGGCCAACGTCCTGACTTTA. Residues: CASSSRQGAPGANVLTL.

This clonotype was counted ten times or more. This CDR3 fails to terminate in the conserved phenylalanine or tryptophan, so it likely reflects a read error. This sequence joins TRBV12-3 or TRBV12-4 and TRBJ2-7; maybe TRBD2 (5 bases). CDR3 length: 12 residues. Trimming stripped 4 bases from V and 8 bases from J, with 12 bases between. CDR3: CASSSRTGKQYL. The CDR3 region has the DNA TGTGCCAGCAGTTCCCGGACTGGGAAGCAGTACCTC.

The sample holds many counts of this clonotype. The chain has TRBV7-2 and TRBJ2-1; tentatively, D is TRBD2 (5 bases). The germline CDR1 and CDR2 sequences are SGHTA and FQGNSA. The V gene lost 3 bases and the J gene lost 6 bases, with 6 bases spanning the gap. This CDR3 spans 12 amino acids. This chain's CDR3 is CASSLDFNEQFF. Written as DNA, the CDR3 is TGTGCCAGCAGCTTGGACTTCAATGAGCAGTTCTTC.

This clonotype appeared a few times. CDR3 bases: TGCAGTGCTAGGACAGATATAGCCAAAAACATTCAGTACTTC. Its translation: CSARTDIAKNIQYF. The V gene is TRBV20-1, the J gene TRBJ2-4, with D possibly being TRBD1 (5 bases). Trimming took off 3 bases at V and 0 bases at J, with 9 bases between the two ends. In germline, CDR1 is DFQATT, CDR2 SNEGSKA (reference sequence). This CDR3 spans 14 amino acids.

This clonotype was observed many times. Here the CDR3 DNA reads TGCAGCGCCCGTCGGATGAACACTGAAGCTTTCTTT. This translates into CSARRMNTEAFF. The chain couples TRBV29-1 to TRBJ1-1; D gene uncertain. The V and J ends lost 7 bases and 0 bases respectively, with 9 bases between them. Germline V lookup: CDR1 SQVTM, CDR2 ANQGSEA. The CDR3 contains 12 residues.

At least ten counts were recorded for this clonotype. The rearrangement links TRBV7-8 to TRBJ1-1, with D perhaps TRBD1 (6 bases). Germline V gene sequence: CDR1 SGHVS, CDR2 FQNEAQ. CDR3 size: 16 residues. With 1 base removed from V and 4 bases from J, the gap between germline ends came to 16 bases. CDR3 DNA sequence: TGTGCCAGCAGCTTAGTCGGGGGGCTCGGGGGCACTGAAGCTTTCTTT. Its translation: CASSLVGGLGGTEAFF.

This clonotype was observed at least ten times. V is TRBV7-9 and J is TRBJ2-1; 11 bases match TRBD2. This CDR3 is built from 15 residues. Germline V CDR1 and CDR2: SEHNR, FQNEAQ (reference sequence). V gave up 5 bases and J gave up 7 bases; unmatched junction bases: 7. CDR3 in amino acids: CASSILSGRVNEQFF. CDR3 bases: TGTGCCAGCAGCATTCTTAGCGGGAGGGTAAATGAGCAGTTCTTC.

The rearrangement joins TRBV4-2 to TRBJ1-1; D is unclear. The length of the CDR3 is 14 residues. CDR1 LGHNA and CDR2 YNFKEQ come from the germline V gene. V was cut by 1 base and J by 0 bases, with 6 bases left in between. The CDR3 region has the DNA TGTGCCAGCAGCCAAGCCCCCATGAACACTGAAGCTTTCTTT. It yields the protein CASSQAPMNTEAFF.

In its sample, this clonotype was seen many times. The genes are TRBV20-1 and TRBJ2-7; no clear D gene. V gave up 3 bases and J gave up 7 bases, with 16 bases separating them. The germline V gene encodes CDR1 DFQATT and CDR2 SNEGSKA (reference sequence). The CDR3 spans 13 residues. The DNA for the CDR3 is TGCAGTGCTAGTGGCGGACCCCGGATTGAGCAGTACTTC. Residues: CSASGGPRIEQYF.

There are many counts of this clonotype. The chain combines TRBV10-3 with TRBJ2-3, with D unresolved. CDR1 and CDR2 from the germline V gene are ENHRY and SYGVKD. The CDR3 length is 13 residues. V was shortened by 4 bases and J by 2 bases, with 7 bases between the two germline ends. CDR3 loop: CAISGRITDTQYF. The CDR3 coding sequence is TGTGCCATCAGTGGCAGGATCACAGATACGCAGTATTTT.

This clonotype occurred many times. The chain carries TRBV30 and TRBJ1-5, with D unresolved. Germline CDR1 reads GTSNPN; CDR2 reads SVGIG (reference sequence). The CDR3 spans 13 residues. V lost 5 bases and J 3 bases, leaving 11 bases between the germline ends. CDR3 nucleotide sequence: TGTGCCTGGTCACATCAGGACAATCAGCCCCAGCATTTT. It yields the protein CAWSHQDNQPQHF. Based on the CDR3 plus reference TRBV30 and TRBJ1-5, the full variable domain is SQTIHQWPATLVQPVGSPLSLECTVEGTSNPNLYWYRQAAGRGLQLLFYSVGIGQISSEVPQNLSASRPQDRQFILSSKKLLLSDSGFYLCAWSHQDNQPQHFGDGTRLSIL.

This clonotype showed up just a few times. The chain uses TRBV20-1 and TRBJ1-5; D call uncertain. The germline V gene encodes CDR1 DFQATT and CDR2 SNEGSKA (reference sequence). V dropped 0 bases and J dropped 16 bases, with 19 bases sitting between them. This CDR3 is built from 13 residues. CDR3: CSARDDIKAAPHF. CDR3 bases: TGCAGTGCTAGAGACGATATCAAGGCGGCCCCACATTTT.

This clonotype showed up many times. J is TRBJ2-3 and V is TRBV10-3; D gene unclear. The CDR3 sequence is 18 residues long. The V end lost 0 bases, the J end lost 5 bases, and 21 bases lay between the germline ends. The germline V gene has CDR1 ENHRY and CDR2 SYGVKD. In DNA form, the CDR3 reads TGTGCCATCAGTGAGTCGAAGGTTGGCGGTTCCCGGAGAGATACGCAGTATTTT. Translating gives CAISESKVGGSRRDTQYF.

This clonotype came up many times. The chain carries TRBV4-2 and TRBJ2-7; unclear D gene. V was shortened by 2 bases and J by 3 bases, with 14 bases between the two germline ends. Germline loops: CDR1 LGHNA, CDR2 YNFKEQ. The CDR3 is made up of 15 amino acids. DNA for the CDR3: TGTGCCAGCAGCCAATCTGCCGGGCCGAACTACGAGCAGTACTTC. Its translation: CASSQSAGPNYEQYF.

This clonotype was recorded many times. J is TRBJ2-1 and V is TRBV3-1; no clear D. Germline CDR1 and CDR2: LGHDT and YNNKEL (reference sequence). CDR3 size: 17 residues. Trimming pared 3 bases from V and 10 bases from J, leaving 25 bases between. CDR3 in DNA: TGTGCCAGCAGCCAGGGATTCGGGTTAGGGTCCCGCAGGGAGCAGTTCTTC. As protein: CASSQGFGLGSRREQFF.

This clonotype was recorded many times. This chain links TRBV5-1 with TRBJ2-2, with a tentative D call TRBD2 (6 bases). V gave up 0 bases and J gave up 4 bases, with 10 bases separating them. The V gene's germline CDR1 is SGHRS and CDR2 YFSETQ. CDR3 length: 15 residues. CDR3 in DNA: TGCGCCAGCAGCTTGGCCCTGGAGGGCACCGGGGAGCTGTTTTTT. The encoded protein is CASSLALEGTGELFF. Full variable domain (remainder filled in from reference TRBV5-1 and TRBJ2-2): KAGVTQTPRYLIKTRGQQVTLSCSPISGHRSVSWYQQTPGQGLQFLFEYFSETQRNKGNFPGRFSGRQFSNSRSEMNVSTLELGDSALYLCASSLALEGTGELFFGEGSRLTVL.

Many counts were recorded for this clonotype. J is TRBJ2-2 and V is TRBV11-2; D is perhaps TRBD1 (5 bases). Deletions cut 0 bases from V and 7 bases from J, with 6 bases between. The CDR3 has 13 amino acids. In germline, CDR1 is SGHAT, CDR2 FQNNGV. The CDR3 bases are TGTGCCAGCAGCTTAGATAGGGGCGGGGAGCTGTTTTTT. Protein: CASSLDRGGELFF.

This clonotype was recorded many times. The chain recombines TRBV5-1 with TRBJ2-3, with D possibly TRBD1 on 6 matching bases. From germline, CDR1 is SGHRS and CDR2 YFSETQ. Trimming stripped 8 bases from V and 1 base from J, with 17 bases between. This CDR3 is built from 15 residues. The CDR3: CASSQGFWGTDTQYF. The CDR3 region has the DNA TGCGCCAGTTCGCAGGGGTTTTGGGGCACAGATACGCAGTATTTT.

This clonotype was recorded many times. The chain's CDR3 is CASSAQQGTRGYTF. CDR3 DNA sequence: TGTGCCAGCAGTGCCCAACAGGGGACGAGGGGCTACACCTTC. The rearrangement links TRBV12-3 or TRBV12-4 to TRBJ1-2; 7 positions match TRBD1. V gave up 5 bases and J gave up 8 bases; unmatched junction bases: 11. The CDR3 contains 14 residues.

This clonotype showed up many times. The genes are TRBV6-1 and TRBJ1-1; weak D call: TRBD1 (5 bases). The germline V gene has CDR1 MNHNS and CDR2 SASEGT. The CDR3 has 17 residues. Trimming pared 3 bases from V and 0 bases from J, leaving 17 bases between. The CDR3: CASSDLPRQSVNTEAFF. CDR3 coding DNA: TGTGCCAGCAGTGATCTCCCTCGACAGAGTGTGAACACTGAAGCTTTCTTT.

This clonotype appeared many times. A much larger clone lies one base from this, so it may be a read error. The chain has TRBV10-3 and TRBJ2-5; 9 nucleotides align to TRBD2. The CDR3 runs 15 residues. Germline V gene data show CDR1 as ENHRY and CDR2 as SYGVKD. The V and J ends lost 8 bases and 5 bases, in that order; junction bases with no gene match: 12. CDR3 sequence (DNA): TGTGCCATCGGTGGGGTAGCGGGAGTCATGGAGACCCAGTACTTC. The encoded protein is CAIGGVAGVMETQYF.

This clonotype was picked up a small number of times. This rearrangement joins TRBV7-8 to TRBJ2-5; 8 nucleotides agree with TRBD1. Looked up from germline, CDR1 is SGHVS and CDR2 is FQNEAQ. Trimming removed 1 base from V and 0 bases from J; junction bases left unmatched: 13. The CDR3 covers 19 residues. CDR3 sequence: CASSLDLGAGTGDQETQYF. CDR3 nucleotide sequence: TGTGCCAGCAGCTTAGATTTGGGTGCCGGGACAGGTGACCAAGAGACCCAGTACTTC. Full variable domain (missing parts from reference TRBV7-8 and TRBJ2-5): GAGVSQSPRYKVAKRGQDVALRCDPISGHVSLFWYQQALGQGPEFLTYFQNEAQLDKSGLPSDRFFAERPEGSVSTLKIQRTQQEDSAVYLCASSLDLGAGTGDQETQYFGPGTRLLVL.

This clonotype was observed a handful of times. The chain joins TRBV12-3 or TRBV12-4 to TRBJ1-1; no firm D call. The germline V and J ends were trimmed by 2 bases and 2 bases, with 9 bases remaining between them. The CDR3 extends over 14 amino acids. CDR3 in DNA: TGTGCCAGCAGTTTACGGGTTTTAAACACTGAAGCTTTCTTT. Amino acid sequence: CASSLRVLNTEAFF.

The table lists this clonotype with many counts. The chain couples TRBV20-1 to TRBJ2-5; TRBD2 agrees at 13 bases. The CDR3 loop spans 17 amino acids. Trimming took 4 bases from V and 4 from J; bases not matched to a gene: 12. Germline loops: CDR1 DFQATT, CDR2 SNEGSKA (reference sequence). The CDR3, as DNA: TGCAGTGCTACCAGGACTAGCGGGAGAGGGGCGGGAGAGACCCAGTACTTC. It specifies CSATRTSGRGAGETQYF.

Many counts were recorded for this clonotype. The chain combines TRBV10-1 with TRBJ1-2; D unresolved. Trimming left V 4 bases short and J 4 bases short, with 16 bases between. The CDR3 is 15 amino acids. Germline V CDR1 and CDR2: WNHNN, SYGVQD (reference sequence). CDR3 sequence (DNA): TGCGCCAGCAGTGCCGGGCGGCGGAGCCTCTATGGCTACACCTTC. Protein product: CASSAGRRSLYGYTF.

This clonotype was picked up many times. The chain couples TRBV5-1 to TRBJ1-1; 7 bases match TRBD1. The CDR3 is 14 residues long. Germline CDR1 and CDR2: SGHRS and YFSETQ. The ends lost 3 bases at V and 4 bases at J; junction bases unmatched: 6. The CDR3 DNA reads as TGCGCCAGCAGCTCAAGACAGGGTCCCACTGAAGCTTTCTTT. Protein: CASSSRQGPTEAFF.